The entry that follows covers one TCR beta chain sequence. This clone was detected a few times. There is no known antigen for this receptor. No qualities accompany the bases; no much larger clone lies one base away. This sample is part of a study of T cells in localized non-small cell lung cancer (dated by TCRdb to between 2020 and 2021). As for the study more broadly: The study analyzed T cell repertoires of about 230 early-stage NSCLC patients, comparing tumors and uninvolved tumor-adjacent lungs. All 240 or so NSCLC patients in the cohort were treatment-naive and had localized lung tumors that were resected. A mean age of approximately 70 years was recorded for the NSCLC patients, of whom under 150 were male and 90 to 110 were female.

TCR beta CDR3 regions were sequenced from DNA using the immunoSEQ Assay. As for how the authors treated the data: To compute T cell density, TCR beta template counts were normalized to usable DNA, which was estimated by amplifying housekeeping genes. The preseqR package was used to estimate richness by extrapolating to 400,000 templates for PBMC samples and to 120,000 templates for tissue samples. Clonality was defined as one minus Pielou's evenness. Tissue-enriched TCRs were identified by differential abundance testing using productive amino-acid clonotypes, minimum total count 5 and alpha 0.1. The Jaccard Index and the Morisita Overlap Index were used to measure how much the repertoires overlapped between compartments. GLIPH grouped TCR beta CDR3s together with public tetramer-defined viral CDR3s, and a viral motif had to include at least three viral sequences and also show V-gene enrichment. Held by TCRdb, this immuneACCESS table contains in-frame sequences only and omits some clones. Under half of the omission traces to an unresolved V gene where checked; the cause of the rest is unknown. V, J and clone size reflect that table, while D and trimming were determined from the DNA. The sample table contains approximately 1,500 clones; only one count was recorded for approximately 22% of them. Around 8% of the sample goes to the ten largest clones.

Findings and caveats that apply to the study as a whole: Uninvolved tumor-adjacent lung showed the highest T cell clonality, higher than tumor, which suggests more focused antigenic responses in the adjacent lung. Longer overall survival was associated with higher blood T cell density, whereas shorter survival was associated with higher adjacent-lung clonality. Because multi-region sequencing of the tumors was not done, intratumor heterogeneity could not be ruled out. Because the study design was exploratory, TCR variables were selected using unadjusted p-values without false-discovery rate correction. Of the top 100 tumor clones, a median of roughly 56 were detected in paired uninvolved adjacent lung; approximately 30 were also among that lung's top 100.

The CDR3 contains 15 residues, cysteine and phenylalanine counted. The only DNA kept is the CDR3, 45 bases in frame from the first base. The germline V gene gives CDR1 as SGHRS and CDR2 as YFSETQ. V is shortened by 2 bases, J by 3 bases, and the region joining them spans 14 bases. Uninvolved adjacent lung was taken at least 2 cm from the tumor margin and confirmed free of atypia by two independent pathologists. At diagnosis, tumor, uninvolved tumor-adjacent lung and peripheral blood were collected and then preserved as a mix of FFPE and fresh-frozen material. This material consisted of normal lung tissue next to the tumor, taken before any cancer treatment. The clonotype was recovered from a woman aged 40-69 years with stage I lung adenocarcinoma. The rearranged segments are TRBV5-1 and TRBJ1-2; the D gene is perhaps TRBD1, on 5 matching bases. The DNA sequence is TGCGCCAGCAGCTTACAGGTTGTTGGGGACTATGGCTACACCTTC. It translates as CASSLQVVGDYGYTF.